The text below deals with one T cell receptor beta chain. Its antigen is unknown. Terminally differentiated effector memory CD45RA+ cells were excluded by CCR7 positive selection of CD45RO-negative cells. The authors ran the assay at deep level. Here immunoSEQ multiplex PCR was the method, and the copy in TCRdb shows in-frame clones only, minus some. The table has around 2,100,000 clones, roughly 95% seen once. These data come from a study of shared clonotypes between healthy human individuals. Study results and caveats: Sorted-subset sequencing was shown by rarefaction to be incomplete despite large depth. Clonotypes shared by all four sorted-subset donors had higher generation probabilities than non-shared clonotypes.

This CDR3 comprises 24 residues. J gave up 2 bases and V 1 base, and 24 bases lay outside the gene matches. Material: naive CD8+ T cells sorted from blood. The sequence was collected from a man between 18 and 35 years old in good health. The gene calls are TRBV7-1 and TRBJ1-5; 12 bases align to TRBD1. Being an ORF, TRBV7-1 has a function that is uncertain. The CDR3 nucleotides are TGTGCCAGCAGCTCAGGTTTCACTGGTATTTTATGGGGACAGGGGGCTAGTGGCAATCAGCCCCAGCATTTT. Translation gives CASSSGFTGILWGQGASGNQPQHF.